The 9 T cell receptor beta chains presented below share a single source sample, sequenced in a study of OX40 agonist ivuxolimab in advanced cancers. Repertoires were generated with immunoSEQ multiplex PCR, while TCRdb's copy carries only in-frame clones and drops some. The table shows more than 55,000 clones, with about nine tenths occurring only once. Here the sequenced sample was CD4+ or CD8+ T cells sorted from blood, taken in a trial of the OX40 agonist ivuxolimab. The source of these receptors is an adult with an advanced solid tumor such as melanoma, head and neck, liver or kidney cancer.

The rearrangement uses TRBV7-3 and TRBJ2-1; 10 bases align to TRBD1. V was clipped by 4 bases and J by 8 bases; unmatched bases: 11. The germline V gene encodes CDR1 SGHTA and CDR2 FQGTGA. The CDR3 spans 16 residues. The CDR3 protein is CASSSSGGTGVHEQFF. The CDR3, as DNA: TGTGCCAGCAGCTCCTCCGGGGGGACAGGGGTCCATGAGCAGTTCTTC.

The rearrangement uses TRBV29-1 and TRBJ1-1; weak D call: TRBD1 (5 bases). Germline V gene data show CDR1 as SQVTM and CDR2 as ANQGSEA. The CDR3 is 11 residues long. The V and J ends lost 5 bases and 11 bases respectively, with 15 bases between them. CDR3 sequence (DNA): TGCAGCGTTATTTGGGGCCATGGGGCTTTCTTT. Protein sequence: CSVIWGHGAFF.

Judged by abundance, this clone is medium-sized. This chain joins TRBV6-5 and TRBJ2-1, with TRBD2 matching over 8 bases. Germline V gives CDR1 MNHEY, CDR2 SVGAGI. The CDR3 totals 15 residues. The V segment lost 6 bases and the J segment 6 bases; nucleotides outside the gene matches: 10. CDR3: CASSSRGGPGNEQFF. CDR3 nucleotides: TGTGCCAGCAGCTCCCGGGGGGGGCCGGGCAATGAGCAGTTCTTC.

The V and J genes are TRBV6-1 and TRBJ2-1; 9 bases match TRBD2. The CDR3 runs to 15 residues. The junction had 11 bases not matched to a gene; V was cut back by 5 bases and J by 9 bases. CDR1 MNHNS and CDR2 SASEGT come from the germline V gene. CDR3 loop: CASSLLAGDGSEQFF. DNA for the CDR3: TGTGCCAGCAGTTTACTAGCGGGCGATGGTAGTGAGCAGTTCTTC.

This sequence joins TRBV7-9 and TRBJ1-2; D may be TRBD1 (6 bases). The germline CDR1 and CDR2 sequences are SEHNR and FQNEAQ (reference sequence). This CDR3 region has 14 residues. V dropped 1 base and J dropped 4 bases, with 10 bases sitting between them. The DNA of the CDR3 is TGTGCCAGCAGCTTAGACAGGGAGGGCTATGGCTACACCTTC. As protein: CASSLDREGYGYTF.

V usage is TRBV6-5 and J usage is TRBJ1-4, with D unresolved. V lost 6 bases and J 2 bases, leaving 10 bases between the germline ends. This CDR3 has 14 residues. Germline V gene data show CDR1 as MNHEY and CDR2 as SVGAGI. CDR3 loop: CASSPTDTNEKLFF. The DNA for the CDR3 is TGTGCCAGCAGCCCGACGGATACTAATGAAAAACTGTTTTTT.

This clone appeared a single time. The chain has TRBV19 and TRBJ2-7, with 8 bases aligning to TRBD1. Germline trimming cut 5 bases from V and 1 base from J; bases unmatched to any gene: 7. The length of the CDR3 is 15 residues. Germline V gives CDR1 LNHDA, CDR2 SQIVND (reference sequence). DNA for the CDR3: TGTGCCAGTAGTGACGGGACAGGAAAGTCCTACGAGCAGTACTTC. Translating it yields CASSDGTGKSYEQYF.

The chain employs TRBV6-5 and TRBJ1-5; TRBD1 aligns across 7 bases. This CDR3 is built from 13 residues. Trimming cost V 6 bases and J 6 bases; bases outside gene matches: 5. Germline CDR1 reads MNHEY; CDR2 reads SVGAGI. CDR3 in DNA: TGTGCCAGCAGAAGCCAGGGGGGTCAGCCCCAGCATTTT. Its translation: CASRSQGGQPQHF.

As DNA, the CDR3 is TGTGCCAGCAGCGGTCGGGACCGACGGAGTACGCAGTATTTT. Its protein product is CASSGRDRRSTQYF. This rearrangement joins TRBV7-8 to TRBJ2-3, with D perhaps being TRBD1 or TRBD2 (5 bases each). Germline lookup yields CDR1 SGHVS and CDR2 FQNEAQ. The V end was cut by 5 bases, the J end by 8 bases, with 17 bases between. The CDR3 consists of 14 residues. The full variable domain, with the rest looked up from reference TRBV7-8 and TRBJ2-3, is GAGVSQSPRYKVAKRGQDVALRCDPISGHVSLFWYQQALGQGPEFLTYFQNEAQLDKSGLPSDRFFAERPEGSVSTLKIQRTQQEDSAVYLCASSGRDRRSTQYFGPGTRLTVL.